These T cell receptor beta chains were read from a single sample in a study of blood T cells in healthy people across ages. MiXCR was run by TCRdb on the 5' RACE reads, yielding one entry per CDR3 protein. The repertoire holds about 570,000 distinct CDR3 sequences, with 27% as singletons. Sample: blood. The origin of the receptors is a woman between 65 and 79 years old in good health. The CDR3 runs from the conserved cysteine through the conserved F or W. A D gene is named only where the DNA matches it firmly. Expanded clones are given a class, and other clones once, few, many or no size at all.

-,TRBJ1-6,TRBD1,TRBV27,CASSLGWGQYNSPLHF,TGTGCCAGCAGTTTAGGCTGGGGACAGTATAATTCACCCCTCCACTTT
-,TRBJ2-2,TRBD1,TRBV12-3/TRBV12-4,CASIPRRGRTGGSTGELFF,TGTGCCAGCATCCCTAGGAGGGGAAGGACAGGGGGCTCCACCGGGGAGCTGTTTTTT
few,TRBJ1-2,-,TRBV11-1,CASSTRDDYGYTF,TGTGCCAGCAGCACCCGGGATGACTATGGCTACACCTTC
-,TRBJ1-2,-,TRBV21-1,CASSKSTGAYGYTF,TGTGCCAGCAGCAAATCGACAGGGGCCTATGGCTACACCTTC
many,TRBJ2-3,-,TRBV7-3,CASSRSPTDTQYF,TGTGCCAGCAGCCGGAGCCCCACAGATACGCAGTATTTT
many,TRBJ2-3,-,TRBV7-2,CASSSRQGGTDTQYF,TGTGCCAGCAGCTCCAGACAGGGAGGAACAGATACGCAGTATTTT
-,TRBJ1-4,TRBD1,TRBV4-2,CASSSTRDRANEKLFF,TGTGCCAGCAGCTCAACGCGGGACAGAGCTAATGAAAAACTGTTTTTT
-,TRBJ2-1,TRBD2,TRBV10-3,CAISLSGGDNEQFF,TGTGCCATCAGCCTTAGCGGGGGGGACAATGAGCAGTTCTTC
few,TRBJ2-1,-,TRBV2,CASSDSRDYNEQFF,TGTGCCAGCAGTGATTCGAGGGATTACAATGAGCAGTTCTTC
few,TRBJ1-5,TRBD1,TRBV2,CASSVSGQPYQPQHF,TGTGCCAGCAGTGTATCGGGACAGCCCTATCAGCCCCAGCATTTT
-,TRBJ2-6,TRBD1,TRBV4-3,CASSPSDRDLAGANVLTF,TGCGCCAGCAGCCCCAGCGACAGGGACCTTGCTGGGGCCAACGTCCTGACTTTC
-,TRBJ2-4,-,TRBV6-1,CASSVLGSNIQYF,TGTGCCAGCAGTGTACTAGGCTCTAACATTCAGTACTTC
few,TRBJ2-1,TRBD1,TRBV24-1,CATSDLGQGSGSYNEQFF,TGTGCCACCAGTGATTTGGGACAGGGCAGCGGGTCCTACAATGAGCAGTTCTTC
few,TRBJ2-7,TRBD2,TRBV20-1,CSARDGISGRTYEQYF,TGCAGTGCTAGAGATGGTATTAGCGGGAGAACCTACGAGCAGTACTTC
few,TRBJ1-1,-,TRBV20-1,CSAPSSDTGDEAFF,TGCAGTGCTCCCTCCTCGGACACCGGGGATGAAGCTTTCTTT
few,TRBJ2-1,TRBD2,TRBV27,CASSPGTSVYNEQFF,TGTGCCAGCAGCCCCGGGACTAGCGTCTACAATGAGCAGTTCTTC
-,TRBJ2-1,TRBD2,TRBV20-1,CSARLPSGGSYNEQFF,TGCAGTGCTAGATTACCGAGCGGGGGGTCTTACAATGAGCAGTTCTTC
many,TRBJ1-1,-,TRBV20-1,CSARTVPEAFF,TGCAGTGCCCGGACAGTCCCTGAAGCTTTCTTT
few,TRBJ2-1,-,TRBV5-1,CASSSPPDYNEQFF,TGCGCCAGCAGCTCTCCTCCCGACTACAATGAGCAGTTCTTC
few,TRBJ2-5,TRBD2,TRBV6-5,CASKLGTSGQETQYF,TGTGCCAGCAAGCTGGGGACTAGCGGACAAGAGACCCAGTACTTC
-,TRBJ2-6,-,TRBV12-3/TRBV12-4,CASTSGRTFSGANVLTF,TGTGCCAGCACTTCGGGGCGGACGTTCTCTGGGGCCAACGTCCTGACTTTC
few,TRBJ1-2,-,TRBV20-1,CSARPPIANYGYTF,TGCAGTGCTAGACCCCCTATAGCTAACTATGGCTACACCTTC
few,TRBJ1-6,-,TRBV7-2,CASSLEGDSPLHF,TGTGCCAGCAGCTTAGAGGGCGATTCACCCCTCCACTTT
-,TRBJ1-4,TRBD1,TRBV29-1,CSVGQGPTNEKLFF,TGCAGCGTTGGACAGGGTCCGACTAATGAAAAACTGTTTTTT
-,TRBJ2-5,TRBD2,TRBV19,CASSIGRRGAGETQYF,TGTGCCAGTAGTATAGGACGGCGGGGGGCGGGAGAGACCCAGTACTTC
few,TRBJ1-1,-,TRBV5-1,CASSCQGSANTEAFF,TGCGCCAGCAGTTGCCAGGGTAGCGCGAACACTGAAGCTTTCTTT
few,TRBJ1-2,-,TRBV20-1,CSARDRGGLSYGYTF,TGCAGTGCTAGAGATCGGGGGGGGCTGAGCTATGGCTACACCTTC
once,TRBJ2-7,-,TRBV6-2/TRBV6-3,CASSNAGSSSYEQYF,TGTGCCAGCAGTAACGCCGGGTCTAGCTCCTACGAGCAGTACTTC
few,TRBJ2-7,-,TRBV5-5,CASSAAPGTSYEQYF,TGTGCCAGCAGCGCAGCTCCAGGGACATCCTACGAGCAGTACTTC
-,TRBJ1-3,-,TRBV7-2,CASIPGTAGDTIYF,TGTGCCAGCATCCCCGGGACGGCGGGGGACACCATATATTTT
-,TRBJ1-2,-,TRBV20-1,CSARDPRAFGYTF,TGCAGTGCCCGAGACCCCCGGGCGTTTGGCTACACCTTC
few,TRBJ2-1,TRBD2,TRBV20-1,CSARKRGREFF,TGCAGTGCCCGCAAGCGGGGGAGGGAGTTCTTC
few,TRBJ2-5,-,TRBV7-2,CASSSLNGQETQYF,TGTGCCAGCAGCTCCCTCAATGGGCAAGAGACCCAGTACTTC
-,TRBJ2-1,TRBD2,TRBV14,CASSQDWGTSHAQFF,TGTGCCAGCAGCCAAGATTGGGGGACTAGCCACGCGCAGTTCTTC
many,TRBJ2-1,TRBD2,TRBV20-1,CSARDLAGGNEQFF,TGCAGTGCTAGAGATCTAGCGGGGGGCAATGAGCAGTTCTTC
-,TRBJ1-5,TRBD1,TRBV6-2/TRBV6-3,CAVRGQGAQPQHF,TGTGCCGTTCGGGGACAGGGGGCTCAGCCCCAGCATTTT
few,TRBJ2-4,-,TRBV7-2,CASSPTGTAKNIQYF,TGTGCCAGCAGCCCTACAGGGACAGCCAAAAACATTCAGTACTTC
few,TRBJ1-2,-,TRBV27,CASSSRGEYGYTF,TGTGCCAGCAGTTCCCGGGGGGAATATGGCTACACCTTC
few,TRBJ1-4,-,TRBV6-5,CVSSYSNRFNEKLFF,TGTGTCAGCAGTTACTCGAACCGATTTAATGAAAAACTATTTTTT
-,TRBJ2-2,TRBD1,TRBV5-1,CASSWDRVNTGELFF,TGCGCCAGCAGCTGGGACAGGGTGAACACCGGGGAGCTGTTTTTT
-,TRBJ2-1,-,TRBV29-1,CSVQTGSSYNEQFF,TGCAGCGTCCAGACGGGTAGCTCCTACAATGAGCAGTTCTTC
-,TRBJ2-5,-,TRBV20-1,CSAREGAGTETQYF,TGCAGTGCTAGAGAGGGGGCTGGGACAGAGACCCAGTACTTC
few,TRBJ2-5,-,TRBV7-2,CASSRTGAGETQYF,TGTGCCAGCAGCCGAACAGGGGCGGGGGAGACCCAGTACTTC
few,TRBJ1-4,TRBD1,TRBV20-1,CSARQGTVNEKLFF,TGCAGTGCTAGACAGGGGACAGTTAATGAAAAACTGTTTTTT
-,TRBJ1-1,-,TRBV4-3,CASSQALGAWGSPRVGEAFF,TGCGCCAGCAGCCAGGCCTTGGGGGCTTGGGGGAGCCCGAGGGTGGGTGAAGCTTTCTTT
few,TRBJ2-1,TRBD1,TRBV24-1,CATSDLGQGLGNEQFF,TGTGCCACCAGTGATCTGGGACAGGGATTAGGGAATGAGCAGTTCTTC
few,TRBJ2-1,-,TRBV6-2/TRBV6-3,CASSYSRIEANEQFF,TGCGCCAGCAGTTACTCGAGGATAGAAGCCAATGAGCAGTTCTTC
few,TRBJ2-2,-,TRBV28,CASSLWTVTGELFF,TGTGCCAGCAGCCTATGGACAGTCACCGGGGAGCTGTTTTTT
many,TRBJ1-5,-,TRBV12-3/TRBV12-4,CASSSAAGQHSNQPQHF,TGTGCCAGCAGTTCGGCCGCCGGACAGCATAGCAATCAGCCCCAGCATTTT
-,TRBJ2-3,-,TRBV20-1,CSAYDRDTSTDTQYF,TGCAGTGCTTACGACCGGGACACAAGCACAGATACGCAGTATTTT
-,TRBJ1-1,-,TRBV5-1,CASSLSKEEKAFF,TGCGCCAGCAGCTTGTCGAAGGAGGAGAAAGCTTTCTTT
few,TRBJ1-6,-,TRBV2,CASRDRVTWGNSPLHF,TGTGCCAGCAGGGACAGAGTTACTTGGGGGAATTCACCCCTCCACTTT
-,TRBJ2-3,-,TRBV9,CASSLGYRDTQYF,TGTGCCAGCAGCCTAGGGTATAGGGATACGCAGTATTTT
-,TRBJ1-5,TRBD1,TRBV29-1,CSVGTGGNGNQPQHF,TGCAGCGTAGGAACAGGGGGCAACGGCAATCAGCCCCAGCATTTT